This T cell receptor (beta chain) was documented in a study of T cells in localized non-small cell lung cancer. Findings and limits, study-wide: Appearing in adjacent lung were a median about 50 of the top 100 tumor clones. Uninvolved adjacent lung had the highest recorded T cell clonality, with tumor below it.

This CDR3 has 14 amino acids. Per germline, CDR1 MNHEY and CDR2 SMNVEV (reference sequence). V lost 4 bases and J lost 4, with 11 bases in between. This clone appeared a single time. What it recognizes is unknown. TCRdb's copy holds only in-frame clones and misses some; the assay was immunoSEQ multiplex PCR. The sample has 45,000 to 70,000 clones; 86% are singletons. Sequenced material: peripheral blood, taken before any cancer treatment. The sequence was collected from a woman aged 35-75 years with stage I lung adenocarcinoma. V and J are TRBV27 and TRBJ2-1; no clear D. The CDR3, as DNA: TGTGCCAGCAGTTCCCTTCGGAATTACAATGAGCAGTTCTTC. Its translation: CASSSLRNYNEQFF.